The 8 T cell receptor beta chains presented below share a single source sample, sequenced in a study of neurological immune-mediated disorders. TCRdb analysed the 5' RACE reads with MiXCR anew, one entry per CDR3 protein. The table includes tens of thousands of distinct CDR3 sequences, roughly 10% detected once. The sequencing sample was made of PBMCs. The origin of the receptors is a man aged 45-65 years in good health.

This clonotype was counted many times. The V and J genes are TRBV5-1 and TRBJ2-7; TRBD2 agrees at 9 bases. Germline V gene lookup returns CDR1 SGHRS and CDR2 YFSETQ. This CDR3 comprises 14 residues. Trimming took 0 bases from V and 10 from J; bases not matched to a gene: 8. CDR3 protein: CASSLGPTSGPQYF. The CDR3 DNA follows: TGCGCCAGCAGCTTGGGGCCGACTAGCGGACCTCAGTACTTC.

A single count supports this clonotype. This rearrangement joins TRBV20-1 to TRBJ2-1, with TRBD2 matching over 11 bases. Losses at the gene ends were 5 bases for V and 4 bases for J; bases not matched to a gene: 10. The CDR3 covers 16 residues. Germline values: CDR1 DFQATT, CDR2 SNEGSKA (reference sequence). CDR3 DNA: TGCAGTGCTCGTCCCTTAGCGGGAGGGGGATACAATGAGCAGTTCTTC. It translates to CSARPLAGGGYNEQFF.

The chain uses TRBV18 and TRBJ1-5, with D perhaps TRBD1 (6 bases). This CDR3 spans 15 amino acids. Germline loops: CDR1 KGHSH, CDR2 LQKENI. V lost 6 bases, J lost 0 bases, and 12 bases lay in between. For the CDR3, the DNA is TGTGCCAGCTCCCCCACAGGGATTAGCAATCAGCCCCAGCATTTT. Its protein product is CASSPTGISNQPQHF.

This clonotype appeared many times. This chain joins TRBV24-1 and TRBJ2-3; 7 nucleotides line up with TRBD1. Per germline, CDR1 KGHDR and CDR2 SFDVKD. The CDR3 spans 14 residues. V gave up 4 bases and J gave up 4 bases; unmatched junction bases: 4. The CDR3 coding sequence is TGTGCCACCAGTGAAGGGGGCCTGGCAGATACGCAGTATTTT. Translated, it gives CATSEGGLADTQYF.

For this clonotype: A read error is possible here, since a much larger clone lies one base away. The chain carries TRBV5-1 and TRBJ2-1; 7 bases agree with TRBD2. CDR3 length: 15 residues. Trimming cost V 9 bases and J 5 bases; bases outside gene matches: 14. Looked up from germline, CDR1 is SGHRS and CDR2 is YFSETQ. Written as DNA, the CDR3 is TGCGCCACTCAACCGGGACTATCATTTAACAATGAGCAGTTCTTC. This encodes CATQPGLSFNNEQFF. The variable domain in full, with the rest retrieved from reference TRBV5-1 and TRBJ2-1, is KAGVTQTPRYLIKTRGQQVTLSCSPISGHRSVSWYQQTPGQGLQFLFEYFSETQRNKGNFPGRFSGRQFSNSRSEMNVSTLELGDSALYLCATQPGLSFNNEQFFGPGTRLTVL.

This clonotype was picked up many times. The CDR3 is CASSEKGGNIQYF. DNA of the CDR3: TGTGCCAGCAGTGAGAAGGGGGGAAACATTCAGTACTTC. V and J are TRBV6-1 and TRBJ2-4; D may be TRBD1 or TRBD2 (6 bases each). Trimming shortened V by 3 bases and J by 6 bases, and 9 bases separated the two germline ends. Germline values: CDR1 MNHNS, CDR2 SASEGT. The CDR3 consists of 13 residues.

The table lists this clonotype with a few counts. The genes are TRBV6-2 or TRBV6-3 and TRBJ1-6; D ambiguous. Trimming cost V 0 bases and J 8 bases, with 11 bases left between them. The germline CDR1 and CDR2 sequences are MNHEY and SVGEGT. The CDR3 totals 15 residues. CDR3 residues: CASSYSMDPYSPLHF. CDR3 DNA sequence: TGTGCCAGCAGTTACTCGATGGACCCCTATTCACCCCTCCACTTT.

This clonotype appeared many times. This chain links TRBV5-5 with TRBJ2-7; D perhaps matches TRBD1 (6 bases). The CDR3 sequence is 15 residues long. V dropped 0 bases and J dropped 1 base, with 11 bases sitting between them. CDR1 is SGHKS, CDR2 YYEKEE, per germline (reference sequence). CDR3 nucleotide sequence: TGTGCCAGCAGCTTGGAGACAGGACCTTCCTACGAGCAGTACTTC. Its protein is CASSLETGPSYEQYF.